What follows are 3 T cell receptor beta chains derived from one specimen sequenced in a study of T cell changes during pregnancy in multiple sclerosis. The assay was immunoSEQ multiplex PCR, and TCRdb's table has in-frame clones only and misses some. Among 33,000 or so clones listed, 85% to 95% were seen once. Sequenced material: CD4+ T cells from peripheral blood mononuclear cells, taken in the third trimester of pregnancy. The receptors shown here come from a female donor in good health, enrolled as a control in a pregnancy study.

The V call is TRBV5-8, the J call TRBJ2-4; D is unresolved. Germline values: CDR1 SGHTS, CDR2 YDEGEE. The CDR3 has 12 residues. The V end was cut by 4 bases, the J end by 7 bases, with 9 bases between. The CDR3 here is CASSLRRNIQYF. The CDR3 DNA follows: TGTGCCAGCAGCCTCCGGCGGAACATTCAGTACTTC.

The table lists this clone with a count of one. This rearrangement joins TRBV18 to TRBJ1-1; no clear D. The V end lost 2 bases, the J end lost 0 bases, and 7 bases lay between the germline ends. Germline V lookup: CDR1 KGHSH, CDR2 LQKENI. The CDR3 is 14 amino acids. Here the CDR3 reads CASSPGHLNTEAFF. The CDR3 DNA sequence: TGTGCCAGCTCACCAGGGCATCTGAACACTGAAGCTTTCTTT.

CDR3 region: CASSMGTGYGGYTF. In nucleotides, the CDR3 is TGTGCCAGCAGTATGGGCACAGGGTATGGGGGCTACACCTTC. The chain couples TRBV2 to TRBJ1-2, with a weak D call TRBD1 (6 bases). V was pared by 5 bases and J by 8 bases, with 18 bases between. Germline CDR1 is SNHLY and CDR2 is FYNNEI. This CDR3 contains 14 residues.